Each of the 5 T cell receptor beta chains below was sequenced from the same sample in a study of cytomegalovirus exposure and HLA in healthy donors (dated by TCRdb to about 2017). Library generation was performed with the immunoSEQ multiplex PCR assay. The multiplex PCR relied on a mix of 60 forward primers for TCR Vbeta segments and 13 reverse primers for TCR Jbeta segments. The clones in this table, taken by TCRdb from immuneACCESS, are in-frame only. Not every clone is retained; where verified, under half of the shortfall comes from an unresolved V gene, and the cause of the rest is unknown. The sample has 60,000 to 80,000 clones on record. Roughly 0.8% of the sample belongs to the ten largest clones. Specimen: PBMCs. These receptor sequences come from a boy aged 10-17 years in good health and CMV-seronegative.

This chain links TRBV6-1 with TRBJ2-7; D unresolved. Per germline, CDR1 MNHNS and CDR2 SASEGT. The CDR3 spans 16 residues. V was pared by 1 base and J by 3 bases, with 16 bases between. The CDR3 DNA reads TGTGCCAGCAGTGAAGGCAGGATGGGTTTGGGCTACGAGCAGTACTTC. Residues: CASSEGRMGLGYEQYF.

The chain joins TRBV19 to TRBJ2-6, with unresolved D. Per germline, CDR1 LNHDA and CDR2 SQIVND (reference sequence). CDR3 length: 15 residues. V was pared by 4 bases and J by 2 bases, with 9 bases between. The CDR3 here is CASSTAAAGANVLTF. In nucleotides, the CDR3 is TGTGCCAGTAGTACTGCTGCAGCTGGGGCCAACGTCCTGACTTTC.

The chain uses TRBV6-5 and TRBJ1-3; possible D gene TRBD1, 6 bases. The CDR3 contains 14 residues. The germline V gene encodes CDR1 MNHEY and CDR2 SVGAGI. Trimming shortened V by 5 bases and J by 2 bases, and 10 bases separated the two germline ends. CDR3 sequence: CASSATGTGNTIYF. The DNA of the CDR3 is TGTGCCAGCAGTGCAACAGGGACTGGAAACACCATATATTTT.

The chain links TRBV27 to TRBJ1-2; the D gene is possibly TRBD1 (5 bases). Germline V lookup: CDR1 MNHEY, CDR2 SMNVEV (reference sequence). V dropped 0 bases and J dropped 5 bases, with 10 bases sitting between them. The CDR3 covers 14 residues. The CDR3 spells CASSLSGGGYGYTF. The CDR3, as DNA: TGTGCCAGCAGTTTATCCGGGGGTGGGTATGGCTACACCTTC.

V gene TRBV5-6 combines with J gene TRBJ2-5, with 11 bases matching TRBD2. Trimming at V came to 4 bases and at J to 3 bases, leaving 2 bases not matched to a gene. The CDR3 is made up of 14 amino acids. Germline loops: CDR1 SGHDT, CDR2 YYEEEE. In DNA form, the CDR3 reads TGTGCCAGCAGCACGGGACTAGCGGAAGAGACCCAGTACTTC. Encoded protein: CASSTGLAEETQYF. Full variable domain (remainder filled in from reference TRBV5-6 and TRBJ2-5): DAGVTQSPTHLIKTRGQQVTLRCSPKSGHDTVSWYQQALGQGPQFIFQYYEEEERQRGNFPDRFSGHQFPNYSSELNVNALLLGDSALYLCASSTGLAEETQYFGPGTRLLVL.